This is a list of T cell receptor beta chains from one sample in a study of blood T cell repertoires in COVID-19. The data were produced by immunoSEQ multiplex PCR, yet TCRdb's version contains in-frame clones alone and is incomplete. The sample carries roughly 160,000 clones, 87% recorded once. The specimen was PBMCs or T cells enriched from blood (not recorded which). Source of these receptors: a woman aged 50 to 60 who had recovered from COVID-19. CDR3s include the opening cysteine and the closing phenylalanine or tryptophan. The D gene is left open where the match is weak.

TRBJ2-7,TRBV3-1/TRBV3-2,NA,CASSQVFSAYEQYF
TRBJ1-3,TRBV28,TRBD1,CASSYSGTGGNTIYF
TRBJ2-7,TRBV27,TRBD2,CASSPTAGVVYEQYF
TRBJ1-6,TRBV5-1,NA,CASSVGLLEGSPLHF
TRBJ2-2,TRBV12-3/TRBV12-4,NA,CASSRGGTGELFF
TRBJ2-5,TRBV19,TRBD2,CASSRTSGNRETQYF
TRBJ1-5,TRBV6-5,NA,CASSYRGGGQPQHF
TRBJ2-5,TRBV24-1,NA,CATSDRRAPQYF
TRBJ2-7,TRBV6-6,NA,CASSSWTATYEQYF
TRBJ2-7,TRBV5-5,TRBD1,CASSLSTGWEQYF
TRBJ2-1,TRBV14,TRBD2,CASSHSAGAIYNEQFF
TRBJ2-1,TRBV28,NA,CASSFPGEGYNEQFF
TRBJ1-4,TRBV19,NA,CASLDGGATNEKLFF
TRBJ1-5,TRBV29-1,TRBD1,CSVLLPGQGYSNQPQHF
TRBJ2-2,TRBV21-1,NA,CASSKARAGGITGELFF
TRBJ2-2,TRBV7-6,NA,CASSLPPNGELFF
TRBJ1-2,TRBV15,NA,CATSRARFGHYGYTF
TRBJ2-2,TRBV13,TRBD2,CASSRVTSGNNTGELFF
TRBJ1-5,TRBV4-2,NA,CASSQAVNSNQPQHF
TRBJ1-2,TRBV20-1,TRBD1,CSASTRQGVYGYTF
TRBJ2-7,TRBV24-1,TRBD1,CATSDSGTGGDQYF
TRBJ2-1,TRBV7-2,TRBD2,CASSSRWTSGSNEQFF